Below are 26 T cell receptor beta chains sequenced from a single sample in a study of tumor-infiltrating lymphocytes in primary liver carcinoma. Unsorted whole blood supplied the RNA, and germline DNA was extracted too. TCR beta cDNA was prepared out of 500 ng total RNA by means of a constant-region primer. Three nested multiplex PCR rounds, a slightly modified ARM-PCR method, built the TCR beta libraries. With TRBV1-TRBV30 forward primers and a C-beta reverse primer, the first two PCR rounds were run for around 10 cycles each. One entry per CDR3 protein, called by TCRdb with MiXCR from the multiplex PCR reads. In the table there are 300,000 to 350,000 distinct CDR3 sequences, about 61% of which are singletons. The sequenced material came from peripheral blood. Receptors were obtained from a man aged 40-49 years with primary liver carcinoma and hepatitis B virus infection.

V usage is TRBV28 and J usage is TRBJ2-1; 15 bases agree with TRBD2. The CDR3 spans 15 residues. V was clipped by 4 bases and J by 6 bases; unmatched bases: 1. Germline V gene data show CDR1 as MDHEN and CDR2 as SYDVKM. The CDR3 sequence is CASSWTSGRANEQFF. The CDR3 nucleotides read TGTGCCAGCAGTTGGACTAGCGGGAGGGCCAATGAGCAGTTCTTC.

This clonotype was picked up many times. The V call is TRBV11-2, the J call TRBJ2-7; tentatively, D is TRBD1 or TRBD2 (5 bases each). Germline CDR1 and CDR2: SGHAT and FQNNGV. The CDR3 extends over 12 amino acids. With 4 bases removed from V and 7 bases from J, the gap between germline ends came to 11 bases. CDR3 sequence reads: CASSSSWGEQYF. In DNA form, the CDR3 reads TGTGCCAGCAGCTCTTCTTGGGGGGAGCAGTACTTC.

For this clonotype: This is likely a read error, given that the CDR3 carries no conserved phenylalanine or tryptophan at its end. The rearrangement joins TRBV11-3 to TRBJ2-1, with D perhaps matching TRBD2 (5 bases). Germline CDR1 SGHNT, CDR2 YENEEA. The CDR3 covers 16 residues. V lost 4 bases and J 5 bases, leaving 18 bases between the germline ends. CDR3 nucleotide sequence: TGTGCCAGCAGCTCCCCCCGCCTAGCTACTGACAATGAGCAGTTCCTC. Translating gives CASSSPRLATDNEQFL.

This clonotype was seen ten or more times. For the CDR3, the DNA is TGTGCCTGGAGAGGGGATACTAGCGGGAGCTTATGGTCGAATGAGCAGTTCTTC. Protein product: CAWRGDTSGSLWSNEQFF. The chain joins TRBV30 to TRBJ2-1, with 11 nucleotides matching TRBD2. This CDR3 has 18 residues. Germline loops: CDR1 GTSNPN, CDR2 SVGIG (reference sequence). The V and J ends lost 3 bases and 7 bases, in that order; junction bases with no gene match: 17.

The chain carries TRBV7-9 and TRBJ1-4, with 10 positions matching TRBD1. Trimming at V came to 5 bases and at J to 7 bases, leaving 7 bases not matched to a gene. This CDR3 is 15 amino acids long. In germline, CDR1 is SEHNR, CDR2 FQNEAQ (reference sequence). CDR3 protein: CASSPSTGGLEKLFF. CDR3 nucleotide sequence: TGTGCCAGCAGCCCCTCGACAGGGGGCCTTGAAAAACTGTTTTTT.

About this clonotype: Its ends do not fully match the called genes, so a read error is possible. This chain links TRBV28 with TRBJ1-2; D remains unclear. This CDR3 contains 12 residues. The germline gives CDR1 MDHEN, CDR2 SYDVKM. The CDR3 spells CASSTGTYDYTF. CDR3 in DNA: TGTGCCAGCAGTACTGGTACCTATGACTACACCTTC.

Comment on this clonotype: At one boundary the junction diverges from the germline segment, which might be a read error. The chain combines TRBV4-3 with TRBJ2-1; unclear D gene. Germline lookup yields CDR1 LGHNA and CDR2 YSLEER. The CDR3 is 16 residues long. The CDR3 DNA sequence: TGCGCCAGCAGCCAAGAAGACGAGAGCTCCTACAATAAGCAGTTCTTC. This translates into CASSQEDESSYNKQFF.

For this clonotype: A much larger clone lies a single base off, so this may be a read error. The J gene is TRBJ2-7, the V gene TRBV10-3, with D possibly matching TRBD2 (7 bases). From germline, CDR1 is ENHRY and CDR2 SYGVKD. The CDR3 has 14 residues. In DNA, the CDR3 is TGTACCATCAGTGAAGGGGGGGCAGTAAACGAGCAGTACTTC. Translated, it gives CTISEGGAVNEQYF.

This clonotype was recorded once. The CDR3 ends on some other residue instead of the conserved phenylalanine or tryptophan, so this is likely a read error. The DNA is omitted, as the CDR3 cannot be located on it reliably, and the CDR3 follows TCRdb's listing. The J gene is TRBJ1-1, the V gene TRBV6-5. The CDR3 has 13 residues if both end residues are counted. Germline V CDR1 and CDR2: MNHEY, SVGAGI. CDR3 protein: CASREVRNTETFI.

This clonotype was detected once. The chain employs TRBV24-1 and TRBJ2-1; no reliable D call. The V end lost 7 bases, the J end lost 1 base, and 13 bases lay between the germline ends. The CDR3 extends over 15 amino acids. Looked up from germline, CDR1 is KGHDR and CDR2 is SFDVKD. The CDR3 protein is CATSPYSGSYNEQFF. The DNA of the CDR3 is TGTGCCACCAGCCCCTATAGTGGGTCCTACAATGAGCAGTTCTTC.

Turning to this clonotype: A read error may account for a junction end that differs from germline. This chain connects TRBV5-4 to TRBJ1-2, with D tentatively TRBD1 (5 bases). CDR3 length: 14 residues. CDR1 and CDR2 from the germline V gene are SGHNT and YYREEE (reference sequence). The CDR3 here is CTSVGAQDNYGYTF. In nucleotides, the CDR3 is TGTACCAGCGTAGGTGCACAGGACAACTATGGCTACACCTTC.

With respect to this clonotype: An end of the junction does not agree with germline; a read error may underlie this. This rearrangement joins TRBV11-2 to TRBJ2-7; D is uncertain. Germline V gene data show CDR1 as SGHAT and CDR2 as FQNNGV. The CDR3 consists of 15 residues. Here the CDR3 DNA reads TGTGCCAGCAACTTAGTGGGCAGTTCAAGGTACGACCAGTACTTC. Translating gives CASNLVGSSRYDQYF.

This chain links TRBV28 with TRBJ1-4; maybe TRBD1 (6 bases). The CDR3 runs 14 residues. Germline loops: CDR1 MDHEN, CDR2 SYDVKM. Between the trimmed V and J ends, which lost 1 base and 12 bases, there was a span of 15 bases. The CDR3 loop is CASSLSQGGEELFF. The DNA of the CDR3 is TGTGCCAGCAGTTTATCACAGGGAGGAGAAGAACTGTTTTTT. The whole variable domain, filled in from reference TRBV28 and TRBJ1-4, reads DVKVTQSSRYLVKRTGEKVFLECVQDMDHENMFWYRQDPGLGLRLIYFSYDVKMKEKGDIPEGYSVSREKKERFSLILESASTNQTSMYLCASSLSQGGEELFFGSGTQLSVL.

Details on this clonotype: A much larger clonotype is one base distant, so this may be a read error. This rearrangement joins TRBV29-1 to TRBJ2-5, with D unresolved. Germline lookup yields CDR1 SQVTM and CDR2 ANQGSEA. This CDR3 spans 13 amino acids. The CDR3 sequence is CGVAAGVVETQYF. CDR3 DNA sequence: TGCGGCGTTGCGGCTGGGGTTGTGGAGACCCAGTACTTC.

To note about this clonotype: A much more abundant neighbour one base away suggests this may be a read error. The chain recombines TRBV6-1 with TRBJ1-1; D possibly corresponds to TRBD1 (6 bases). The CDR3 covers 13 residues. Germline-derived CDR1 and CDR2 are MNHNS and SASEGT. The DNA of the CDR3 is TGTGCCAGCGGTGAAGGACAGTACACTGAAGCTTTCTTT. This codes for CASGEGQYTEAFF.

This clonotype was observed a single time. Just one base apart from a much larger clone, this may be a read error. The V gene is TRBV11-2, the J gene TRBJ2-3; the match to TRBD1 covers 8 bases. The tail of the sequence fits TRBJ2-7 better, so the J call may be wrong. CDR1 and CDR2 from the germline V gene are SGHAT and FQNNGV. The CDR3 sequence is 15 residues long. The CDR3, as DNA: TGTGCCAGCAGGCCAGGACAGGGCGTCGGATACGAGCAGTACTTC. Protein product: CASRPGQGVGYEQYF.

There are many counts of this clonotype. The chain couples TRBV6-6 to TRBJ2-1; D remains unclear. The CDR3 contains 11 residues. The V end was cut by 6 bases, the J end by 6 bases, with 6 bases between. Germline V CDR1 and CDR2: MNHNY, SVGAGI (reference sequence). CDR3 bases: TGTGCCAGCAGAAAGGCCAATGAGCAGTTCTTC. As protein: CASRKANEQFF.

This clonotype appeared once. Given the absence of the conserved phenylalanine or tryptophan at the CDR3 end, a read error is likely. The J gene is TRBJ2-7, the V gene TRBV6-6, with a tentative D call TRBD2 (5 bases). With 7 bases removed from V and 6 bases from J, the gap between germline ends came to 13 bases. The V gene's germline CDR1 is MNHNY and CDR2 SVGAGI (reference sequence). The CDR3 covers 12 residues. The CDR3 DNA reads TGTGCCAGCAATGCGGGTGGATCCGAGCAGTACTTA. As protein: CASNAGGSEQYL.

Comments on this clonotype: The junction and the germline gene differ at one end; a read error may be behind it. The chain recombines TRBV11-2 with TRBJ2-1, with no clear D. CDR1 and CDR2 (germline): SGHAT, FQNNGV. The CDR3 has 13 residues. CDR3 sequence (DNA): TGTGCCGGCAGCTTAGATCGATGCAATGAGCAGTTCTTC. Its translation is CAGSLDRCNEQFF.

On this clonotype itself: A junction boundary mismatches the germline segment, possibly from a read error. In DNA, the CDR3 is TGTGTCAGCAGCTTCGTTCAGGGGCCGTTGGGTGGCTACACCTTC. Translated, it gives CVSSFVQGPLGGYTF. The chain links TRBV11-2 to TRBJ1-2; possibly TRBD1 for D (6 bases). There are 15 residues in the CDR3. Germline CDR1 and CDR2: SGHAT and FQNNGV.

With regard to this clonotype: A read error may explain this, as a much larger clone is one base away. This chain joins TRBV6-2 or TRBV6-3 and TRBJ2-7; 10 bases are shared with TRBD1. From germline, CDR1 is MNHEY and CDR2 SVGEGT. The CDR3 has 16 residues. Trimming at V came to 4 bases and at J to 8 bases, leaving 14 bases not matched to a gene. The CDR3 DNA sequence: TGTGCCAGCAGTTCAACATCCGGGACAGGGGCGGACAAGCAGTACTTC. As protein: CASSSTSGTGADKQYF.

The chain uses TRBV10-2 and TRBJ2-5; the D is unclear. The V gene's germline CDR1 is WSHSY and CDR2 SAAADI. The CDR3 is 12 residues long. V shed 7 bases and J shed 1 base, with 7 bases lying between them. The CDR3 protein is CASTEFQETQYF. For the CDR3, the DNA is TGCGCCAGCACGGAATTCCAAGAGACCCAGTACTTC.

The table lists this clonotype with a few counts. CDR3 region: CASSKRELFTDTQYF. The CDR3, as DNA: TGTGCCAGCAGCAAGCGGGAGCTATTCACAGATACGCAGTATTTT. This sequence joins TRBV7-8 and TRBJ2-3, with TRBD2 matching 8 bases. CDR1 SGHVS and CDR2 FQNEAQ come from the germline V gene. Germline trimming cut 5 bases from V and 2 bases from J; bases unmatched to any gene: 6. This CDR3 comprises 15 residues.

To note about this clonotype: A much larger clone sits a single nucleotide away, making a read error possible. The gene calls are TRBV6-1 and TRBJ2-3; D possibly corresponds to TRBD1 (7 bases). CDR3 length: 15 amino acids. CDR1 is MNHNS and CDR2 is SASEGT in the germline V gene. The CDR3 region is CASSERGLGTDKQYF. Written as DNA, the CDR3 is TGTGCCAGCAGTGAACGGGGGCTGGGGACAGATAAGCAGTATTTT.

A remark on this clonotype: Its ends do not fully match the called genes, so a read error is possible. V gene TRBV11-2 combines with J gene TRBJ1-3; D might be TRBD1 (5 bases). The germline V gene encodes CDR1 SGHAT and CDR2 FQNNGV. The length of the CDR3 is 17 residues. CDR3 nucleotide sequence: TGTGCCAGCAGCTTAGGCCCCTACCCGACAGATGGAAACACCATACATTTT. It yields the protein CASSLGPYPTDGNTIHF. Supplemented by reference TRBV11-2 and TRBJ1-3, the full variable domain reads EAGVAQSPRYKIIEKRQSVAFWCNPISGHATLYWYQQILGQGPKLLIQFQNNGVVDDSQLPKDRFSAERLKGVDSTLKIQPAKLEDSAVYLCASSLGPYPTDGNTIHFGEGSWLTVV.

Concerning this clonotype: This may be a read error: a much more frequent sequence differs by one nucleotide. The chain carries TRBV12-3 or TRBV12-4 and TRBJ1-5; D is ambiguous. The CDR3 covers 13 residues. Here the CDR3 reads CTSSLQRNQPQHF. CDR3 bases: TGTACCAGCAGTCTTCAGAGAAATCAGCCCCAGCATTTT.